This T cell receptor (beta chain) was captured by sequencing in a study of blood T cell repertoires in COVID-19. Whole-study context: Samples representing acute and convalescent COVID-19 were sourced from the United States, Italy and Spain. T cells, B-cell-depleted T cells, or PBMCs provided the cDNA or gDNA that served as material.

The ends lost 0 bases at V and 2 bases at J; junction bases unmatched: 6. This CDR3 is 18 amino acids long. Looked up from germline, CDR1 is SEHNR and CDR2 is FQNEAQ (reference sequence). In this sample, this clone turned up once. Original methodology: Using reference gene primer amplification, nucleated cell counts were estimated. The data were produced by immunoSEQ multiplex PCR, yet TCRdb's version contains in-frame clones alone and is incomplete. Clonal size and the V and J genes are those of that table, whereas D and trimming came from the DNA. The sample has roughly 140,000 clones, about 91% seen once.

The sample consisted of peripheral blood. This receptor was taken from a human donor in a cohort sampled during active COVID-19. The chain is built from TRBV7-9 and TRBJ2-3; TRBD2 aligns across 12 bases. This CDR3 is CASSLARLAGGITDTQYF. For the CDR3, the DNA is TGTGCCAGCAGCTTAGCGCGGCTAGCGGGGGGGATCACAGATACGCAGTATTTT.